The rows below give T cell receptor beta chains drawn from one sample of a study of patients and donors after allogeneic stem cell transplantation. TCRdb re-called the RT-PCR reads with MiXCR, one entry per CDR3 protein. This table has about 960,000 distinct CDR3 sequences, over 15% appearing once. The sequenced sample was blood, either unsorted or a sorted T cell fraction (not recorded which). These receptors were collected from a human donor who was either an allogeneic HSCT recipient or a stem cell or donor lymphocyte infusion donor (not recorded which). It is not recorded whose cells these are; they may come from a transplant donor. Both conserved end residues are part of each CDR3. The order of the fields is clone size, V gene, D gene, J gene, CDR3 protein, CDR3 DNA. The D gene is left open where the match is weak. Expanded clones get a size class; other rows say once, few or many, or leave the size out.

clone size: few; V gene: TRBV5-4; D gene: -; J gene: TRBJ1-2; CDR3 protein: CASSSPFWGMGYGYTF; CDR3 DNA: TGTGCCAGCAGCTCCCCTTTTTGGGGTATGGGCTATGGCTACACCTTC
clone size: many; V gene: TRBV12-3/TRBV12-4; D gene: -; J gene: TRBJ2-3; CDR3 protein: CASSLRGPNTDTQYF; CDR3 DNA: TGTGCCAGCAGTTTGAGGGGTCCCAACACAGATACGCAGTATTTT
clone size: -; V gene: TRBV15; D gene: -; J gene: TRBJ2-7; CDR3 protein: CATSRANGEQYF; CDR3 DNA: TGTGCCACCAGCAGGGCCAACGGGGAGCAGTACTTC
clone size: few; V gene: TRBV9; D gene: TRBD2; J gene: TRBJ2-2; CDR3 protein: CASSVEGTSTGELFF; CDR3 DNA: TGTGCCAGCAGCGTAGAGGGGACTAGTACCGGGGAGCTGTTTTTT
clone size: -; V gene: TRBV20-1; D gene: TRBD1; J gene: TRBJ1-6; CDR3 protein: CSARSPGQGMSPLHF; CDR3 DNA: TGCAGTGCTAGAAGCCCGGGACAGGGAATGTCACCCCTCCACTTT
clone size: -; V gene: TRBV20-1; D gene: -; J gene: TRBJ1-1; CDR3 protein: CSASSAESMNTEAFF; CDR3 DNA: TGCAGTGCTAGTTCGGCTGAGAGCATGAACACTGAAGCTTTCTTT
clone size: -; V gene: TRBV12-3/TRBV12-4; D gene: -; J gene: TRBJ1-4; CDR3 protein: CASSGELGGVNEKLFF; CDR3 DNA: TGTGCCAGCAGTGGGGAATTGGGGGGCGTAAATGAAAAACTGTTTTTT
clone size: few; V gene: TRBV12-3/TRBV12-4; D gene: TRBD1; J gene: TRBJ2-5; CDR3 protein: CASSKGQKETQYF; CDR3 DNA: TGTGCCAGCAGTAAGGGACAGAAAGAGACCCAGTACTTC
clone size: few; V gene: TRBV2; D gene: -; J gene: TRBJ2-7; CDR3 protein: CASRQVPYEQYF; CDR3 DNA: TGTGCCAGCAGGCAGGTCCCCTACGAGCAGTACTTC
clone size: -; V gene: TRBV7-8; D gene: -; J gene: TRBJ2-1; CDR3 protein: CASSLTVEQFF; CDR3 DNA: TGTGCCAGCAGCTTGACGGTTGAGCAGTTCTTC
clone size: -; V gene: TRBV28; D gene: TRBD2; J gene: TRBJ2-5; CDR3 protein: CASSWAGLAGESETQYF; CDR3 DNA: TGTGCCAGCAGTTGGGCAGGGCTAGCGGGAGAAAGTGAGACCCAGTACTTC
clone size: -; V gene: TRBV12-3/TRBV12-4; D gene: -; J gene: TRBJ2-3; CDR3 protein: CASSLGLSFDTQYF; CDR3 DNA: TGTGCCAGCAGTTTGGGACTTTCATTCGATACGCAGTATTTT
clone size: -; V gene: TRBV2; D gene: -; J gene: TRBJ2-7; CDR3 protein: CASSERHEQYF; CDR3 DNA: TGTGCCAGCAGTGAACGCCACGAGCAGTACTTC
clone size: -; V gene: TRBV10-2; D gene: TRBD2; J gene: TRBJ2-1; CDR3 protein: CASSAASGRVEQFF; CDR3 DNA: TGCGCCAGCAGTGCGGCTAGCGGGAGGGTTGAGCAGTTCTTC
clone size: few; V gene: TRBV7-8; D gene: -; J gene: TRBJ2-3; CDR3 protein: CASSLLDYRTDTQYF; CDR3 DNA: TGTGCCAGCAGCTTACTGGACTACCGCACAGATACGCAGTATTTT
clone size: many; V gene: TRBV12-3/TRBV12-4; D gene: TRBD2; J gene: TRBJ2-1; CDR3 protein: CASSSGSSYNEQFF; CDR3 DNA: TGTGCCAGCAGCAGCGGGAGCTCCTACAATGAGCAGTTCTTC
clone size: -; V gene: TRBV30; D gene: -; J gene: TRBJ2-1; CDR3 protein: CAWNPSLYNEQFF; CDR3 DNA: TGTGCCTGGAACCCCTCTCTCTACAATGAGCAGTTCTTC
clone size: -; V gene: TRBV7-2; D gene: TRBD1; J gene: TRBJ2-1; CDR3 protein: CASSLVQGADEQFF; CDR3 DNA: TGTGCCAGCAGCTTAGTGCAGGGGGCTGATGAGCAGTTCTTC
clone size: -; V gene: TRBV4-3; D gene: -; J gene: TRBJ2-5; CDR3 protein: CASCRGKETQYF; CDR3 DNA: TGCGCCAGCTGCAGGGGAAAAGAGACCCAGTACTTC
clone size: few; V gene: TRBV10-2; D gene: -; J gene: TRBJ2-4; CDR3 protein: CASSESTLGQYF; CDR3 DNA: TGCGCCAGCAGTGAGTCGACTCTGGGTCAGTACTTC
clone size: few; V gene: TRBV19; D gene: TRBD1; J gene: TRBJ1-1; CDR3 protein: CASSYDRVEAFF; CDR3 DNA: TGTGCCAGTAGTTATGACAGGGTAGAAGCTTTCTTT
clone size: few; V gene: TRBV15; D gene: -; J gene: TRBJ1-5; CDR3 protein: CATSRDPRYQPQHF; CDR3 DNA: TGTGCCACCAGCAGAGATCCCCGATATCAGCCCCAGCATTTT
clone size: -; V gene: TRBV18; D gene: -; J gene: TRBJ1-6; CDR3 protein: CASSTTPNSPLHF; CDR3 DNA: TGTGCCAGCTCGACGACACCTAATTCACCCCTCCACTTT
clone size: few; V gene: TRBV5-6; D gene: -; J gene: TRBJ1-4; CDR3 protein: CASSPPPFRTLTTNEKLFF; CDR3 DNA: TGTGCCAGCAGCCCACCCCCCTTCCGGACACTCACAACTAATGAAAAACTGTTTTTT
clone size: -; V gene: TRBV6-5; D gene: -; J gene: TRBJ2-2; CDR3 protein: CAIEPHGELFF; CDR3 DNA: TGTGCCATCGAACCCCACGGGGAGCTGTTTTTT
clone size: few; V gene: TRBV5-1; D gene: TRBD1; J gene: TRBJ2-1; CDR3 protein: CASGQGVSYNEQFF; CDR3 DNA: TGCGCCAGCGGACAGGGTGTCTCATACAATGAGCAGTTCTTC
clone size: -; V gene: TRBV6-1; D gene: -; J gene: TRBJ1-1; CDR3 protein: CASSTPGWNTEAFF; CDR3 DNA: TGTGCCAGCAGTACTCCAGGGTGGAACACTGAAGCTTTCTTT
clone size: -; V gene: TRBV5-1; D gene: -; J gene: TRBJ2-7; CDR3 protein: CASSFLTGISYEQYF; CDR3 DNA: TGCGCCAGCAGCTTCCTCACAGGGATCTCCTACGAGCAGTACTTC
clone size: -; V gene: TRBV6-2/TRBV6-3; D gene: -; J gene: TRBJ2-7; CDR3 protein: CASSYVSDYEQYF; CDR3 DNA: TGTGCCAGCAGTTACGTCTCCGACTACGAGCAGTACTTC